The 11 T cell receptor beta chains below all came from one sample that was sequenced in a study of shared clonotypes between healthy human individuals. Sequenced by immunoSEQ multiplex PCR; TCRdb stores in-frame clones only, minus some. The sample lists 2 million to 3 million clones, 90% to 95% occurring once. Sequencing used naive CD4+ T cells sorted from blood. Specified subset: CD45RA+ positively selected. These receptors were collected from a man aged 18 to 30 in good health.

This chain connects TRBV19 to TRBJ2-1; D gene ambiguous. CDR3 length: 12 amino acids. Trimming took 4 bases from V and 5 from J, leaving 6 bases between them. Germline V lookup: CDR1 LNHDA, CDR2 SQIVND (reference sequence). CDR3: CASSKRDNEQFF. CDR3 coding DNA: TGTGCCAGTAGTAAAAGGGACAATGAGCAGTTCTTC. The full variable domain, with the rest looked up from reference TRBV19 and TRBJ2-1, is DGGITQSPKYLFRKEGQNVTLSCEQNLNHDAMYWYRQDPGQGLRLIYYSQIVNDFQKGDIAEGYSVSREKKESFPLTVTSAQKNPTAFYLCASSKRDNEQFFGPGTRLTVL.

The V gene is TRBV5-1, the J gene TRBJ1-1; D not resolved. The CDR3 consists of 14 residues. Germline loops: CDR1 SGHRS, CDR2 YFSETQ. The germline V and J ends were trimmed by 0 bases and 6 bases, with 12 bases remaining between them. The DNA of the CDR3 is TGCGCCAGCAGCTTGGACGGAGGACTCCCTGAAGCTTTCTTT. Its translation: CASSLDGGLPEAFF.

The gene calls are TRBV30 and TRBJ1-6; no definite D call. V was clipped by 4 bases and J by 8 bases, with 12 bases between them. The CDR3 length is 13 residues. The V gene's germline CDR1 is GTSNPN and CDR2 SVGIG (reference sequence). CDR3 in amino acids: CAWKWEVDSPLHF. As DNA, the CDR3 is TGTGCCTGGAAATGGGAAGTCGATTCACCCCTCCACTTT.

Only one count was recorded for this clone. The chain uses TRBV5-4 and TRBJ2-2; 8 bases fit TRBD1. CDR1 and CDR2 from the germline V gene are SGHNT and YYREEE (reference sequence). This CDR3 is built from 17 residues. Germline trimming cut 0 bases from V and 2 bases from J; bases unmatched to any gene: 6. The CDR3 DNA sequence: TGTGCCAGCAGCTTGGGCGGACAGGGTTCAAACACCGGGGAGCTGTTTTTT. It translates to CASSLGGQGSNTGELFF. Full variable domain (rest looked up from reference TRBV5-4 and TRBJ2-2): ETGVTQSPTHLIKTRGQQVTLRCSSQSGHNTVSWYQQALGQGPQFIFQYYREEENGRGNFPPRFSGLQFPNYSSELNVNALELDDSALYLCASSLGGQGSNTGELFFGEGSRLTVL.

This CDR3 reads CASRESGAGEKLFF. CDR3 nucleotide sequence: TGCGCCAGCAGGGAGAGCGGGGCAGGGGAAAAACTGTTTTTT. This chain connects TRBV10-2 to TRBJ1-4; D possibly corresponds to TRBD1 (5 bases). From germline, CDR1 is WSHSY and CDR2 SAAADI. The CDR3 length is 14 residues. Trimming shortened V by 6 bases and J by 8 bases, and 16 bases separated the two germline ends.

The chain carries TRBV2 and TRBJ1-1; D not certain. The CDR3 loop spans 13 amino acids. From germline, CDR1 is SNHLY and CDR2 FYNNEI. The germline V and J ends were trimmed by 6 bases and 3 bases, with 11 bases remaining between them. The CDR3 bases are TGTGCCAGCAGGATTGACACCGACACTGAAGCTTTCTTT. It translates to CASRIDTDTEAFF.

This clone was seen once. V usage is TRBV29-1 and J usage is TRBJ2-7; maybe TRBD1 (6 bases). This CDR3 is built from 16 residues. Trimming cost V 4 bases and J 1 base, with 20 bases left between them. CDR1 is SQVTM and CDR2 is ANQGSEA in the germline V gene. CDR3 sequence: CSVGKGDLRGSYEQYF. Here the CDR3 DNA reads TGCAGCGTTGGCAAGGGGGACCTCCGTGGGTCCTACGAGCAGTACTTC.

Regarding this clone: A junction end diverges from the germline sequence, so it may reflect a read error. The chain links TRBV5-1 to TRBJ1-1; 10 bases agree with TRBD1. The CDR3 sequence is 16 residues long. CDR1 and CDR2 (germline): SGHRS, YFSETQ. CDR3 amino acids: CASSPGTGAMNTKAFF. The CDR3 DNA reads TGCGCCAGCAGCCCGGGGACAGGGGCAATGAACACTAAAGCTTTCTTT.

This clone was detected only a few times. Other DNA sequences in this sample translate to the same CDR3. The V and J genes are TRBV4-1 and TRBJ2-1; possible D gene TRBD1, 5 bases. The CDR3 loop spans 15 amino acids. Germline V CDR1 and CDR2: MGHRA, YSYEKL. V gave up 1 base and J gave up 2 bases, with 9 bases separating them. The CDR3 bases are TGCGCCAGCAGCCAAGGTCAGGGAACCTACAATGAGCAGTTCTTC. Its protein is CASSQGQGTYNEQFF.

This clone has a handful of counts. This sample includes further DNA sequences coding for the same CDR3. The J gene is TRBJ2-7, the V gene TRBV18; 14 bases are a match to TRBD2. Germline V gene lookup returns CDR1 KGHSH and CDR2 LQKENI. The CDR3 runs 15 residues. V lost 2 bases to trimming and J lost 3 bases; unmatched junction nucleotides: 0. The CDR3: CASSPGTSGSYEQYF. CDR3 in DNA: TGTGCCAGCTCACCAGGGACTAGCGGGAGCTACGAGCAGTACTTC.

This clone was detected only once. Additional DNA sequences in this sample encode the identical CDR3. The CDR3: CASSPGLAGETQYF. The CDR3, as DNA: TGTGCCAGCTCACCAGGACTAGCGGGGGAGACCCAGTACTTC. The chain couples TRBV18 to TRBJ2-5, with 12 bases lining up with TRBD2. Germline CDR1 and CDR2: KGHSH and LQKENI. V gave up 2 bases and J gave up 5 bases; unmatched junction bases: 0. The CDR3 runs to 14 residues.